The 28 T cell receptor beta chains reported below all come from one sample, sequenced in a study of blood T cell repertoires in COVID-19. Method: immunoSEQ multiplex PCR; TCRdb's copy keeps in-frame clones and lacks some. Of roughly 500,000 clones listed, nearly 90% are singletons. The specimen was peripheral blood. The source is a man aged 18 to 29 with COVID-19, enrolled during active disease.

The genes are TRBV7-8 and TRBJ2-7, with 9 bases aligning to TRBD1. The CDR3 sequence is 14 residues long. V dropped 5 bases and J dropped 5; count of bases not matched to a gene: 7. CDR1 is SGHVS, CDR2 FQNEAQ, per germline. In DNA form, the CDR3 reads TGTGCCAGCAGCCCTTACAGGGGGCACAACGAGCAGTACTTC. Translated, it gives CASSPYRGHNEQYF.

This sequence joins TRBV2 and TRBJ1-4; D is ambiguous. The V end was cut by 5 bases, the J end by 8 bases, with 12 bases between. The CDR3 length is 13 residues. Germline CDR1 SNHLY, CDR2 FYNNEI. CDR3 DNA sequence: TGTGCCAGCAGTCGGGAGGGTTGGGAAAAACTGTTTTTT. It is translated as CASSREGWEKLFF.

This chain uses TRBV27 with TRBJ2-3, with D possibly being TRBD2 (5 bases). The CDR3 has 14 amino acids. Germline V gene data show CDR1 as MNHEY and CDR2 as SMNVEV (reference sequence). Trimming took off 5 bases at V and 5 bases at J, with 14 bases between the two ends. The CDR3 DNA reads TGTGCCAGCAGTCCCAGACCCGCGGGAGATACGCAGTATTTT. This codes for CASSPRPAGDTQYF.

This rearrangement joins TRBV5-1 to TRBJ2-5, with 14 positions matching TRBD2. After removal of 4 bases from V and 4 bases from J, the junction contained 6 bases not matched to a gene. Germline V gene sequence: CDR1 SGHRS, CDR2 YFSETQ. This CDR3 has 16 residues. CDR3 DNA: TGCGCCAGCAGCACGGGGACTAGCGGGAGTCGAGAGACCCAGTACTTC. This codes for CASSTGTSGSRETQYF.

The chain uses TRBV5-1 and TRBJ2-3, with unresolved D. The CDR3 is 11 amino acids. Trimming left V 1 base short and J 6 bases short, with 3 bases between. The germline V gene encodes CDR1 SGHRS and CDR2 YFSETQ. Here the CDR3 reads CASSLLDTQYF. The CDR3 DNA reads TGCGCCAGCAGCTTGCTGGATACGCAGTATTTT.

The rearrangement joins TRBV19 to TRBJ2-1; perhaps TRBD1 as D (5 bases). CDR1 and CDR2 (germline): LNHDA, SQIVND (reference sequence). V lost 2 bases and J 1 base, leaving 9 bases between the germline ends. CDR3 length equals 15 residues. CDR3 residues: CASSISRDSYNEQFF. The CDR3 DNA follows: TGTGCCAGTAGTATATCCAGGGATTCCTACAATGAGCAGTTCTTC.

CDR3: CASRQSISGNTIYF. CDR3 nucleotides: TGTGCCAGCCGACAGAGCATCTCTGGAAACACCATATATTTT. The rearrangement uses TRBV2 and TRBJ1-3; a possible D gene is TRBD1 (5 bases). Trimming removed 8 bases from V and 0 bases from J, with 11 bases in between. The CDR3 consists of 14 residues. CDR1 and CDR2 from the germline V gene are SNHLY and FYNNEI.

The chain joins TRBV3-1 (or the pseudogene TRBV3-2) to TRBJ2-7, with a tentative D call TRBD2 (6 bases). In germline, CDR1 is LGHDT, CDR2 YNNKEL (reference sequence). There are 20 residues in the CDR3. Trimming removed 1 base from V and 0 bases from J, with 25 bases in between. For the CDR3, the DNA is TGTGCCAGCAGCCAAGGTAGTAGGAGCCCGAGGATCGGGAGCTCCTACGAGCAGTACTTC. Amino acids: CASSQGSRSPRIGSSYEQYF.

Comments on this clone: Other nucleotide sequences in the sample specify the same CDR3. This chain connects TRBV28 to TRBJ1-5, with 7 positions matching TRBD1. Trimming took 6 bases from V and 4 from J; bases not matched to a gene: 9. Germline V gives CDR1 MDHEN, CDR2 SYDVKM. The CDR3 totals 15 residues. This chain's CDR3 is CASSLTGARNQPQHF. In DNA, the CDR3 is TGTGCCAGCAGCCTAACAGGGGCTAGGAATCAGCCCCAGCATTTT.

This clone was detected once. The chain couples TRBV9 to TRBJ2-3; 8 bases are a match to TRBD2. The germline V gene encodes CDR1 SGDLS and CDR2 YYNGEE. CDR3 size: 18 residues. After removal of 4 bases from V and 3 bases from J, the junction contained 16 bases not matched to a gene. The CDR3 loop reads CASSRSLRTSFGTDTQYF. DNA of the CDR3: TGTGCCAGCAGCCGCTCGCTAAGGACTAGCTTTGGGACAGATACGCAGTATTTT.

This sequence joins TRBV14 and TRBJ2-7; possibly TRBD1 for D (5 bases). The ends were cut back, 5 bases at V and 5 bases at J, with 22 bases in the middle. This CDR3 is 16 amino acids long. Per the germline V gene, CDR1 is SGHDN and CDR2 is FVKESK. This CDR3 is CASSWTTARDFHEQYF. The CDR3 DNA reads TGTGCCAGCAGCTGGACAACAGCGCGCGATTTCCACGAGCAGTACTTC.

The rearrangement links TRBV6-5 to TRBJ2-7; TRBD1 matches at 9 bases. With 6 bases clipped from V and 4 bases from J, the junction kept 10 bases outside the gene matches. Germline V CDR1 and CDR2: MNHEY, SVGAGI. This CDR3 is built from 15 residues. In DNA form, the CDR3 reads TGTGCCAGCAGACTATGGACAGGGGAAGGGTACGAGCAGTACTTC. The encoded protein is CASRLWTGEGYEQYF.

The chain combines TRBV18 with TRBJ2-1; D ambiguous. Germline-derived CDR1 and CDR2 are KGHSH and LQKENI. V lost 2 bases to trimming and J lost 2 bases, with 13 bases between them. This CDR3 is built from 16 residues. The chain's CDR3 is CASSPVGSLAYNEQFF. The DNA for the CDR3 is TGTGCCAGCTCACCAGTGGGCTCTCTCGCCTACAATGAGCAGTTCTTC.

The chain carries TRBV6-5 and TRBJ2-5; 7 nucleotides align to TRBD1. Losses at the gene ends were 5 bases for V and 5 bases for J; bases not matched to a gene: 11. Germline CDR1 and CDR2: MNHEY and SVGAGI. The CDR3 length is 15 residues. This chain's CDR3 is CASSPDRDGIETQYF. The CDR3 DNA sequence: TGTGCCAGCAGTCCTGACAGGGATGGGATCGAGACCCAGTACTTC.

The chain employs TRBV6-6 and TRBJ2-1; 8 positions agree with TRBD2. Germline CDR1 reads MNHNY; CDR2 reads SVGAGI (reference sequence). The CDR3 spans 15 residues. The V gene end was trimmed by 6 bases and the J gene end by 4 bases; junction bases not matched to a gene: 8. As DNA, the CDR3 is TGTGCCAGCAGGACGGATCGGGGGGGTTACAATGAGCAGTTCTTC. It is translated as CASRTDRGGYNEQFF.

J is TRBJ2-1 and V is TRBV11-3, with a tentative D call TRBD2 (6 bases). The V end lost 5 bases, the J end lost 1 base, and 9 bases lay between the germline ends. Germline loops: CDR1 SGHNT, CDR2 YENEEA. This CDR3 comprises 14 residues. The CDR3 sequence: CASSRGVSYNEQFF. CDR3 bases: TGTGCCAGCAGCCGCGGGGTGTCCTACAATGAGCAGTTCTTC.

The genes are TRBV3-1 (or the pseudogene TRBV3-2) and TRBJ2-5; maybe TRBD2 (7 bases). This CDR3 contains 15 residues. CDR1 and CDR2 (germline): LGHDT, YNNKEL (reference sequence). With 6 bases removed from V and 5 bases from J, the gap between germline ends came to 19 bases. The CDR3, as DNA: TGTGCCAGCAGTCACGAACAGGGAGGGTGGGAGACCCAGTACTTC. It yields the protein CASSHEQGGWETQYF.

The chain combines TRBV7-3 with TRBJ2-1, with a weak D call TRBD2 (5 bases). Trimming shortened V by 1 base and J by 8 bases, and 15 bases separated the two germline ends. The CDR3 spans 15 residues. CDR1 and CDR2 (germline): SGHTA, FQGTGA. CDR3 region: CASSLKAGLGYEQFF. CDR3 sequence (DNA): TGTGCCAGCAGCTTAAAGGCGGGTCTAGGATATGAGCAGTTCTTC.

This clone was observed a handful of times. CDR3: CASSLDRGPSGGSYEQYF. As DNA, the CDR3 is TGCGCCAGCAGCTTGGACAGGGGGCCTAGCGGGGGCTCCTACGAGCAGTACTTC. This chain links TRBV5-1 with TRBJ2-7; D possibly corresponds to TRBD2 (10 bases). V was pared by 0 bases and J by 0 bases, with 19 bases between. This CDR3 contains 18 residues. CDR1 is SGHRS and CDR2 is YFSETQ in the germline V gene.

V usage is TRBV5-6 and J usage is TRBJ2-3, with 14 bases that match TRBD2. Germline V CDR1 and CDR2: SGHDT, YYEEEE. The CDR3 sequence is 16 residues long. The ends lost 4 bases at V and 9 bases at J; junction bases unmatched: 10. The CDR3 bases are TGTGCCAGCAGCGTACCGGGACTAGCGGGGGCGCGGACGCAGTATTTT. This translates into CASSVPGLAGARTQYF.

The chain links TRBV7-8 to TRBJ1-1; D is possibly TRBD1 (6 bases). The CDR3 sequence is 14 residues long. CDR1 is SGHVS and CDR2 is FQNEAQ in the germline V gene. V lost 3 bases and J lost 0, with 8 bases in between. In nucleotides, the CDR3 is TGTGCCAGCAGCTTTTCAGGGGTGAACACTGAAGCTTTCTTT. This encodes CASSFSGVNTEAFF. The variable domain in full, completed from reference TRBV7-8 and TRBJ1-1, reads GAGVSQSPRYKVAKRGQDVALRCDPISGHVSLFWYQQALGQGPEFLTYFQNEAQLDKSGLPSDRFFAERPEGSVSTLKIQRTQQEDSAVYLCASSFSGVNTEAFFGQGTRLTVV.

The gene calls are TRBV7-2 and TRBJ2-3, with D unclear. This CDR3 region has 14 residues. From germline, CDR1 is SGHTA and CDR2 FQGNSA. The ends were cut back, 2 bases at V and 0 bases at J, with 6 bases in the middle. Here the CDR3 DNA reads TGTGCCAGCAGCTTAACTATGAGCACAGATACGCAGTATTTT. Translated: CASSLTMSTDTQYF. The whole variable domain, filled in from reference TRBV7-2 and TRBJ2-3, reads GAGVSQSPSNKVTEKGKDVELRCDPISGHTALYWYRQSLGQGLEFLIYFQGNSAPDKSGLPSDRFSAERTGGSVSTLTIQRTQQEDSAVYLCASSLTMSTDTQYFGPGTRLTVL.

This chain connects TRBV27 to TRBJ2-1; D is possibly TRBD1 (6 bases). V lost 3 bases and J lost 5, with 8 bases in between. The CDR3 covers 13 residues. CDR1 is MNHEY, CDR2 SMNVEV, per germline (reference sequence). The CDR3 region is CASSFYRDNEQFF. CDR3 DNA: TGTGCCAGCAGTTTCTACAGGGACAATGAGCAGTTCTTC.

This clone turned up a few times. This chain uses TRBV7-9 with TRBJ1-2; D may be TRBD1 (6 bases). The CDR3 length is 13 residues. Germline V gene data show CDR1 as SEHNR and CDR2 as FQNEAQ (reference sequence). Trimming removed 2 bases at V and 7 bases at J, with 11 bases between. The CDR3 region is CASSLSARGGYTF. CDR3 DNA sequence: TGTGCCAGCAGCTTATCGGCCAGGGGTGGCTACACCTTC.

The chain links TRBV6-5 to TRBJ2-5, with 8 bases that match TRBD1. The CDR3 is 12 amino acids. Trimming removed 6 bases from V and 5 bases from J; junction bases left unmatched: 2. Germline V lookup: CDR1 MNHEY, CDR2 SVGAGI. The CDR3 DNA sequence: TGTGCCAGCAGCAACAGGGGGGAGACCCAGTACTTC. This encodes CASSNRGETQYF.

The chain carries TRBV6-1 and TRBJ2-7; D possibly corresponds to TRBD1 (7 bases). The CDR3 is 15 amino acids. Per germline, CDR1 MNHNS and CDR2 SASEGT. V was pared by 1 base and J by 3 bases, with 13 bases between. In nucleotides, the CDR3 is TGTGCCAGCAGTGAAGAGGCAGGGGGGCGCTACGAGCAGTACTTC. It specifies CASSEEAGGRYEQYF.

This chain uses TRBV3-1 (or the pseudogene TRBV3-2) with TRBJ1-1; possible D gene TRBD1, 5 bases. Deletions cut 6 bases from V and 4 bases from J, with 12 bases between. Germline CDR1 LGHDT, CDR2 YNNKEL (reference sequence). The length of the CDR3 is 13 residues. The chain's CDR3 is CASSLGTLTEAFF. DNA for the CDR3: TGTGCCAGCAGTCTCGGGACTCTCACTGAAGCTTTCTTT.

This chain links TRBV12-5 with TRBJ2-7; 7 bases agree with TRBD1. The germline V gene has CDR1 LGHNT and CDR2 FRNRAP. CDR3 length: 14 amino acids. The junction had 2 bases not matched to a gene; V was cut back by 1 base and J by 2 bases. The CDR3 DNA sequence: TGTGCTAGTGGTTTGGGACAGGGCCCCTACGAGCAGTACTTC. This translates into CASGLGQGPYEQYF. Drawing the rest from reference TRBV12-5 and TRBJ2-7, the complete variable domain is DARVTQTPRHKVTEMGQEVTMRCQPILGHNTVFWYRQTMMQGLELLAYFRNRAPLDDSGMPKDRFSAEMPDATLATLKIQPSEPRDSAVYFCASGLGQGPYEQYFGPGTRLTVT.